This T cell receptor beta chain was recovered during a study of shared clonotypes between healthy human individuals. Study conclusions and caveats: The low donor count limited represented genetic and exposure-history diversity. Non-shared clonotypes were found to have lower generation probabilities than the clonotypes that were shared by all four of the sorted-subset donors.

A deep-level run was used for the assay. Only in-frame clones appear in the TCRdb table, and some are missing; sequencing was by immunoSEQ multiplex PCR. The table shows approximately 620,000 clones, with about 97% occurring only once. Details on this clone: Its antigen is currently unknown.

The V gene's germline CDR1 is SGHNT and CDR2 YYREEE (reference sequence). The CDR3 length is 15 residues. Trimming pared 0 bases from V and 2 bases from J, leaving 8 bases between. This TCR came from a woman under 40 in good health. The V gene is TRBV5-4, the J gene TRBJ2-2; no clear D. The sequencing input was naive CD4+ T cells sorted from blood. The subset: CD45RA+ positively selected. The CDR3 coding sequence is TGTGCCAGCAGCTTGGAACGAATAAACACCGGGGAGCTGTTTTTT. This encodes CASSLERINTGELFF.